The rows below give T cell receptor beta chains drawn from one sample of a study of blood T cell repertoires in COVID-19. Assay used: immunoSEQ multiplex PCR; TCRdb lists only in-frame clones, some missing. In the table there are about 400,000 clones, roughly 89% of which are singletons. The sequenced material came from PBMCs or T cells enriched from blood (not recorded which). Receptor source: a woman in her thirties who had recovered from COVID-19. Both conserved end residues are part of each CDR3. Each record gives: V gene, D gene, clone size, J gene, CDR3 protein, CDR3 DNA. A D gene is named only where the DNA matches it firmly. Clone size, where shown, is once, few, many, or a class for clones that have expanded.

V: TRBV6-4; D: -; size: -; J: TRBJ1-1; CDR3: CASNNRDTEAFF; DNA: TGTGCCAGCAACAACAGGGATACTGAAGCTTTCTTT
V: TRBV27; D: -; size: -; J: TRBJ1-5; CDR3: CASSLLASNQPQHF; DNA: TGTGCCAGCAGTTTACTGGCTAGCAATCAGCCCCAGCATTTT
V: TRBV6-1; D: -; size: -; J: TRBJ1-2; CDR3: CASSETGATTGGYTF; DNA: TGTGCCAGCAGTGAGACAGGAGCTACGACGGGTGGCTACACCTTC
V: TRBV5-1; D: -; size: once; J: TRBJ1-4; CDR3: CASSSALSGQKLFF; DNA: TGCGCCAGCAGCTCGGCCCTCTCTGGGCAAAAACTGTTTTTT
V: TRBV19; D: -; size: -; J: TRBJ2-1; CDR3: CASSTVDGLEQFF; DNA: TGTGCCAGTAGTACCGTCGACGGACTTGAGCAGTTCTTC
V: TRBV3-1/TRBV3-2; D: -; size: -; J: TRBJ1-1; CDR3: CASSPGVTGRIMNTEAFF; DNA: TGTGCCAGCAGCCCAGGGGTCACCGGCCGCATCATGAACACTGAAGCTTTCTTT
V: TRBV28; D: -; size: -; J: TRBJ1-3; CDR3: CASSFIGQAYGNTIYF; DNA: TGTGCCAGCAGTTTTATTGGGCAGGCGTATGGAAACACCATATATTTT
V: TRBV18; D: -; size: -; J: TRBJ1-2; CDR3: CASSPPGHRYGYTF; DNA: TGTGCCAGCTCACCACCCGGACACCGGTATGGCTACACCTTC
V: TRBV9; D: -; size: -; J: TRBJ1-5; CDR3: CASSRGGGNQPQHF; DNA: TGTGCCAGCAGCCGAGGAGGTGGCAATCAGCCCCAGCATTTT
V: TRBV9; D: -; size: -; J: TRBJ2-7; CDR3: CASSPRGGSLASSYEQYF; DNA: TGTGCCAGCAGCCCTAGGGGCGGGTCACTAGCCAGCTCCTACGAGCAGTACTTC